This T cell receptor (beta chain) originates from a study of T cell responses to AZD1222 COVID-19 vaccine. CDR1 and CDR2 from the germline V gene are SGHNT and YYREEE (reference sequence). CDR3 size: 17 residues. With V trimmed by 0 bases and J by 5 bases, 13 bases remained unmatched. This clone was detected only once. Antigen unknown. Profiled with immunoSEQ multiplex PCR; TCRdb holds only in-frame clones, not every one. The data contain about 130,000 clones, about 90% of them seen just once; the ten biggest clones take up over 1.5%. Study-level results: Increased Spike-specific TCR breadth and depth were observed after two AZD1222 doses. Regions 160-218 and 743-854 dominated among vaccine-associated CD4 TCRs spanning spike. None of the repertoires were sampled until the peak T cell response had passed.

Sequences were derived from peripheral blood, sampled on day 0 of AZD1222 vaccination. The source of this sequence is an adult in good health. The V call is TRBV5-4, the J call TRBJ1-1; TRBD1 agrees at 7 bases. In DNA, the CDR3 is TGTGCCAGCAGCTTGGCCGGGGCAGGGGGGAGGTGGACTGAAGCTTTCTTT. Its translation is CASSLAGAGGRWTEAFF.